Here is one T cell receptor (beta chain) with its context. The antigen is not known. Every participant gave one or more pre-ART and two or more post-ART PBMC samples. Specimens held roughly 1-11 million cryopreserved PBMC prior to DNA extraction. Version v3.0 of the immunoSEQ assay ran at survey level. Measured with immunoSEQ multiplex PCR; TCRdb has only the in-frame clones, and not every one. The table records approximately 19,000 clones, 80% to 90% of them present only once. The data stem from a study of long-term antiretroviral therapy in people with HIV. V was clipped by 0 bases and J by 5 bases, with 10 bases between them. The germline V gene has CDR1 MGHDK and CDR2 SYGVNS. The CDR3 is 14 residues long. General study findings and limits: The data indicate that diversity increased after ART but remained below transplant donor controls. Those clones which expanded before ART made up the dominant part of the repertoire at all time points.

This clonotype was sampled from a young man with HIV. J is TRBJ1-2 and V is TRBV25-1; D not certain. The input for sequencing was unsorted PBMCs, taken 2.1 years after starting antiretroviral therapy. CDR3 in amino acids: CASSEYGGDYGYTF. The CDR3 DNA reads TGTGCCAGCAGTGAATACGGTGGGGATTATGGCTACACCTTC.